The 10 T cell receptor beta chains presented below share a single source sample, sequenced in a study of cytomegalovirus exposure and HLA in healthy donors. The PCR employed 60 Vbeta primers together with 13 Jbeta primers. The table came from immunoSEQ multiplex PCR; TCRdb's copy has only in-frame clones and leaves some out. The sample holds about 59,000 clones, about 80% seen once. What was sequenced was PBMCs. These receptors all come from a human donor in good health.

The sample holds a few counts of this clone. The chain carries TRBV7-2 and TRBJ2-5; 10 positions match TRBD1. After removal of 1 base from V and 5 bases from J, the junction contained 4 bases not matched to a gene. CDR1 is SGHTA and CDR2 is FQGNSA in the germline V gene. The CDR3 consists of 15 residues. For the CDR3, the DNA is TGTGCCAGCAGCTTAGGGACAGGGGGTTTGGAGACCCAGTACTTC. It codes for CASSLGTGGLETQYF.

The rearrangement joins TRBV2 to TRBJ2-3; 10 bases match TRBD2. CDR3 length equals 15 residues. V lost 4 bases to trimming and J lost 2 bases; unmatched junction nucleotides: 3. The germline V gene has CDR1 SNHLY and CDR2 FYNNEI. CDR3 nucleotides: TGTGCCAGCAGTGGGACTAGCGGCTACACAGATACGCAGTATTTT. This codes for CASSGTSGYTDTQYF.

The CDR3 DNA is TGTGCCAGTTCCTATCTGGGGCGCGGAGCTAATGAAAAACTGTTTTTT. This encodes CASSYLGRGANEKLFF. The V call is TRBV19, the J call TRBJ1-4; weak D call: TRBD1 (5 bases). CDR1 is LNHDA and CDR2 is SQIVND in the germline V gene (reference sequence). The V end was cut by 8 bases, the J end by 3 bases, with 19 bases between. The CDR3 contains 16 residues.

The chain joins TRBV7-8 to TRBJ2-7; D is possibly TRBD1 (5 bases). In germline, CDR1 is SGHVS, CDR2 FQNEAQ. CDR3 length equals 15 residues. The germline V and J ends were trimmed by 2 bases and 2 bases, with 13 bases remaining between them. The CDR3 DNA sequence: TGTGCCAGCAGCTTATTCATCCAGGGAACCTACGAGCAGTACTTC. Translating it yields CASSLFIQGTYEQYF.

The V call is TRBV19, the J call TRBJ1-4; a possible D gene is TRBD1 (6 bases). The CDR3 contains 12 residues. V dropped 9 bases and J dropped 7 bases, with 12 bases sitting between them. The germline CDR1 and CDR2 sequences are LNHDA and SQIVND (reference sequence). CDR3 in DNA: TGTGCCAGCGAGGGGGGGAGTGAAAAACTGTTTTTT. Its protein product is CASEGGSEKLFF.

The chain recombines TRBV6-1 with TRBJ2-2; 7 nucleotides align to TRBD1. V shed 8 bases and J 5 bases; nucleotides not matched to a gene: 5. The V gene's germline CDR1 is MNHNS and CDR2 SASEGT. CDR3 size: 13 residues. DNA of the CDR3: TGTGCCAGCCGACAGGGAAGGACCGGGGAGCTGTTTTTT. Translating gives CASRQGRTGELFF.

The chain joins TRBV5-1 to TRBJ2-3; unclear D gene. Trimming cost V 0 bases and J 3 bases, with 5 bases left between them. CDR1 SGHRS and CDR2 YFSETQ come from the germline V gene. There are 13 residues in the CDR3. Here the CDR3 reads CASSLDMTDTQYF. The CDR3 bases are TGCGCCAGCAGCTTGGATATGACAGATACGCAGTATTTT.

A note on this clone: Germline is not matched at one junction end, which may reflect a read error. The sample contains more than one DNA sequence encoding this CDR3. The rearrangement uses TRBV28 and TRBJ2-1, with TRBD1 identical over 10 bases. The CDR3 sequence is 14 residues long. Germline values: CDR1 MDHEN, CDR2 SYDVKM. CDR3 DNA sequence: TGCGCCAGCACTCGGGACAGGGGTACTAATGAGCAGTTCTTC. This translates into CASTRDRGTNEQFF.

The chain is built from TRBV2 and TRBJ2-2, with 11 bases identical to TRBD1. Germline V lookup: CDR1 SNHLY, CDR2 FYNNEI. The CDR3 totals 15 residues. The ends lost 7 bases at V and 7 bases at J; junction bases unmatched: 8. CDR3 loop: CASTVGQGAFGELFF. In DNA, the CDR3 is TGTGCCAGCACCGTCGGACAGGGGGCGTTCGGGGAGCTGTTTTTT.

This sequence joins TRBV11-2 and TRBJ1-1, with D unclear. Germline values: CDR1 SGHAT, CDR2 FQNNGV. Trimming stripped 1 base from V and 1 base from J, with 4 bases between. The CDR3 has 13 residues. The CDR3, as DNA: TGTGCCAGCAGCTTAGTACAGAACACTGAAGCTTTCTTT. This gives the protein CASSLVQNTEAFF.